These T cell receptor beta chains were read from a single sample in a study of identical twins' blood T cells. TCRdb re-called the 5' RACE reads with MiXCR, one entry per CDR3 protein. The sample lists a few hundred thousand distinct CDR3 sequences, over 25% seen once, with 5.5% to 7% in the top ten. What was sequenced was PBMCs. These TCRs come from a woman aged 18 to 55 in good health. Both conserved end residues are part of each CDR3. A D gene is named only where the DNA matches it firmly. Rows give clone size only sometimes, using once, few, many, or a class for an expanded clone.

abundance: many; d_gene: .; v_gene: TRBV27; j_gene: TRBJ1-5; CDR3aa: CASSPRWGDYQPQHF; CDR3nt: TGTGCCAGCAGTCCTCGTTGGGGGGACTACCAGCCCCAGCATTTT
abundance: .; d_gene: .; v_gene: TRBV6-2/TRBV6-3; j_gene: TRBJ1-2; CDR3aa: CASRRSGDTRYTF; CDR3nt: TGTGCCAGCAGACGATCCGGGGACACTCGCTACACCTTC
abundance: many; d_gene: .; v_gene: TRBV5-1; j_gene: TRBJ1-3; CDR3aa: CASSFTSSGNTIYF; CDR3nt: TGCGCCAGCAGCTTCACGAGCTCTGGAAACACCATATATTTT
abundance: .; d_gene: .; v_gene: TRBV7-2; j_gene: TRBJ2-7; CDR3aa: CASSLNSGVLYEQYF; CDR3nt: TGTGCCAGCAGCTTAAATAGCGGAGTCTTATACGAGCAGTACTTC
abundance: .; d_gene: .; v_gene: TRBV3-1; j_gene: TRBJ2-3; CDR3aa: CASSYLGGDTQYF; CDR3nt: TGTGCCAGCAGCTATCTAGGAGGGGATACGCAGTATTTT
abundance: many; d_gene: TRBD1; v_gene: TRBV20-1; j_gene: TRBJ1-1; CDR3aa: CSASRDSNTEAFF; CDR3nt: TGCAGTGCTAGCCGGGACAGCAACACTGAAGCTTTCTTT
abundance: many; d_gene: .; v_gene: TRBV7-9; j_gene: TRBJ1-1; CDR3aa: CASSHDRTANTEAFF; CDR3nt: TGTGCCAGCAGCCACGACCGGACAGCGAACACTGAAGCTTTCTTT
abundance: many; d_gene: .; v_gene: TRBV19; j_gene: TRBJ1-2; CDR3aa: CASSIVGYGYTF; CDR3nt: TGTGCCAGTAGTATTGTGGGCTATGGCTACACCTTC
abundance: few; d_gene: .; v_gene: TRBV10-3; j_gene: TRBJ2-1; CDR3aa: CAISEESVLSVWNEQFF; CDR3nt: TGTGCCATCAGTGAGGAAAGTGTTTTGAGCGTCTGGAATGAGCAGTTCTTC
abundance: many; d_gene: .; v_gene: TRBV2; j_gene: TRBJ2-2; CDR3aa: CASRHRAGELFF; CDR3nt: TGTGCCAGCAGGCACAGGGCCGGGGAGCTGTTTTTT
abundance: .; d_gene: TRBD1; v_gene: TRBV6-5; j_gene: TRBJ1-1; CDR3aa: CAGSLPGQPGVAFF; CDR3nt: TGTGCCGGCAGCTTACCGGGACAGCCAGGTGTAGCTTTCTTT
abundance: .; d_gene: .; v_gene: TRBV2; j_gene: TRBJ2-7; CDR3aa: CASRTRVEQYF; CDR3nt: TGTGCCAGCAGGACCAGGGTCGAGCAGTACTTC
abundance: .; d_gene: .; v_gene: TRBV7-2; j_gene: TRBJ1-5; CDR3aa: CASSLEVRQPQHF; CDR3nt: TGTGCCAGCAGCTTGGAGGTGAGGCAGCCCCAGCATTTT
abundance: few; d_gene: .; v_gene: TRBV10-3; j_gene: TRBJ1-5; CDR3aa: CAISDGSAINQPQHF; CDR3nt: TGTGCCATCAGTGACGGGAGCGCAATTAATCAGCCCCAGCATTTT
abundance: .; d_gene: TRBD1; v_gene: TRBV5-4; j_gene: TRBJ1-4; CDR3aa: CASSLGTGEEKLFF; CDR3nt: TGTGCCAGCAGCTTGGGAACAGGGGAGGAAAAACTGTTTTTT
abundance: .; d_gene: TRBD1; v_gene: TRBV27; j_gene: TRBJ2-3; CDR3aa: CASSLEWQGADTQYF; CDR3nt: TGTGCCAGCAGTTTAGAATGGCAGGGGGCAGATACGCAGTATTTT
abundance: .; d_gene: TRBD1; v_gene: TRBV6-2/TRBV6-3; j_gene: TRBJ1-5; CDR3aa: CASLQGAFGGYSNQPQHF; CDR3nt: TGTGCCAGCCTTCAGGGGGCGTTTGGGGGATATAGCAATCAGCCCCAGCATTTT